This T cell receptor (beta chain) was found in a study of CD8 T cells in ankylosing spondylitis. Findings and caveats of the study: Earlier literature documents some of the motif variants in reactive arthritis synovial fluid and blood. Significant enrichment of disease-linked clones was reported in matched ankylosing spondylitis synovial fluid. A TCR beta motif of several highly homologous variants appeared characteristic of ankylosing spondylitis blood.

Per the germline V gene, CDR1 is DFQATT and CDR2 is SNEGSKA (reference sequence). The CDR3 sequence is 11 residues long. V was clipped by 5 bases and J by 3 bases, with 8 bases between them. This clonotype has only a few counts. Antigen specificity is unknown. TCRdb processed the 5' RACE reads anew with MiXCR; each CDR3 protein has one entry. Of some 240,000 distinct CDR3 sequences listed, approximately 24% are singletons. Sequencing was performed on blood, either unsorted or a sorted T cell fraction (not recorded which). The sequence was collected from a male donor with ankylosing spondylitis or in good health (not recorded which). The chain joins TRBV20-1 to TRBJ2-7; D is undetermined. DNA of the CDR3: TGCAGTGCTCGAAAAAACTACGAGCAGTACTTC. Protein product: CSARKNYEQYF.